This T cell receptor beta chain was identified during a study of long-term antiretroviral therapy in people with HIV. General study points: With ART, diversity went up but was still lower than in transplant donor controls.

The CDR3 consists of 16 residues. Germline V gene data show CDR1 as SGHTA and CDR2 as FQGNSA. Trimming stripped 4 bases from V and 5 bases from J, with 20 bases between. Before they underwent DNA extraction, samples held about 0.95-10 million cryopreserved PBMC. The libraries were made with immunoSEQ v3.0 at survey level. Clones were read by immunoSEQ multiplex PCR, and TCRdb kept only the in-frame ones, dropping some. The sample gives some 28,000 clones, over 90% of which show up once; around 10% is in the top ten. Notes on this clone: No antigen is known for it.

The specimen was unsorted PBMCs, collected 6.2 years after starting antiretroviral therapy. This TCR was recovered from a man between 40 and 49 years old with HIV. The V and J genes are TRBV7-2 and TRBJ1-2, with D tentatively TRBD1 (6 bases). Written as DNA, the CDR3 is TGTGCCAGCAGCTCCGATTCGGGGGGCAAGGGGTATGGCTACACCTTC. This encodes CASSSDSGGKGYGYTF.